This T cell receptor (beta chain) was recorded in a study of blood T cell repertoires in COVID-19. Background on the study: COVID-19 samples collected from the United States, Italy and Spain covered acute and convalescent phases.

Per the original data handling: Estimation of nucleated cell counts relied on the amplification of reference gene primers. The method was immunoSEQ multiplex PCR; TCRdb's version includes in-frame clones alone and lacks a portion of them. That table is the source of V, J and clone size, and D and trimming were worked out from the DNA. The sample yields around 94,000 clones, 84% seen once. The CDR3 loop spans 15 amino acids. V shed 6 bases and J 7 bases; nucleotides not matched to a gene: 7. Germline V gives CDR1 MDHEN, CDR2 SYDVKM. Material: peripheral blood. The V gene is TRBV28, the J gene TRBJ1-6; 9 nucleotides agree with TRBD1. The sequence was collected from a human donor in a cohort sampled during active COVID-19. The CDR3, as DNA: TGTGCCAGCAGCTTACAGGGGGCGAGGAATTCACCCCTCCACTTT. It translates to CASSLQGARNSPLHF. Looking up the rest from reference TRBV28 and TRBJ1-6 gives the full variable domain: DVKVTQSSRYLVKRTGEKVFLECVQDMDHENMFWYRQDPGLGLRLIYFSYDVKMKEKGDIPEGYSVSREKKERFSLILESASTNQTSMYLCASSLQGARNSPLHFGNGTRLTVT.